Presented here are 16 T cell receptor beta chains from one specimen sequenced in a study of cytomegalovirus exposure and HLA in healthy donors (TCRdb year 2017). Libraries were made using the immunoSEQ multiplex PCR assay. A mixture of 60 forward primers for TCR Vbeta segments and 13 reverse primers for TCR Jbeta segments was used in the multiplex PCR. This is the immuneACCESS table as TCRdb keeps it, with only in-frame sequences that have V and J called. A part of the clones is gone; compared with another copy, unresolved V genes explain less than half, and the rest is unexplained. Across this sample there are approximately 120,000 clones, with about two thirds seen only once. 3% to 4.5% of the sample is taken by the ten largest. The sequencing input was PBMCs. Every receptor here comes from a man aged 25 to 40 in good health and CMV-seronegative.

The CDR3 nucleotides are TGCGCCAGCAGCCCCGCCGGGAGCGGGGTGCCTGAGCAGTTCTTC. It translates to CASSPAGSGVPEQFF. The chain employs TRBV5-1 and TRBJ2-1; 7 nucleotides align to TRBD2. This CDR3 is 15 amino acids long. The trim removed 4 bases at V and 9 bases at J, leaving 13 bases unmatched. Germline V gene sequence: CDR1 SGHRS, CDR2 YFSETQ.

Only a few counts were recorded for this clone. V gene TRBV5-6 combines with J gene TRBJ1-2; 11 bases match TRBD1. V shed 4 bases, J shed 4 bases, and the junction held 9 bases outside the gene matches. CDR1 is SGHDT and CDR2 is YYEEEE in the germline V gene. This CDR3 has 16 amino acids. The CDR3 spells CASSPGTGGGGYGYTF. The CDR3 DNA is TGTGCCAGCAGCCCGGGGACAGGGGGTGGCGGCTATGGCTACACCTTC.

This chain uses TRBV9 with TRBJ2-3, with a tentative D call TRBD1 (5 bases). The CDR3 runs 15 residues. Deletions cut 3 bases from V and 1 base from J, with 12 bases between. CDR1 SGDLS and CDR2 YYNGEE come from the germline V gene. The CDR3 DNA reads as TGTGCCAGCAGCGCAATGGTAGGGGGCACAGATACGCAGTATTTT. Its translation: CASSAMVGGTDTQYF.

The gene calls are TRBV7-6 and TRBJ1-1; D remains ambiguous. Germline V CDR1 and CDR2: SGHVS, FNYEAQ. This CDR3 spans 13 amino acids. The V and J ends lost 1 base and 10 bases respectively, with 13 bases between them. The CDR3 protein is CASSLVSRAPAFF. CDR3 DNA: TGTGCCAGCAGCTTAGTGTCTCGCGCGCCAGCTTTCTTT. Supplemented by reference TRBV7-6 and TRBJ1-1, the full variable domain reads GAGVSQSPRYKVTKRGQDVALRCDPISGHVSLYWYRQALGQGPEFLTYFNYEAQQDKSGLPNDRFSAERPEGSISTLTIQRTEQRDSAMYRCASSLVSRAPAFFGQGTRLTVV.

The CDR3 sequence is CASSETGAGANVLTF. The CDR3 nucleotides read TGTGCCAGCAGTGAAACAGGGGCTGGGGCCAACGTCCTGACTTTC. The chain links TRBV2 to TRBJ2-6; 7 nucleotides align to TRBD1. V shed 2 bases and J 2 bases; nucleotides not matched to a gene: 0. From germline, CDR1 is SNHLY and CDR2 FYNNEI. This CDR3 comprises 15 residues.

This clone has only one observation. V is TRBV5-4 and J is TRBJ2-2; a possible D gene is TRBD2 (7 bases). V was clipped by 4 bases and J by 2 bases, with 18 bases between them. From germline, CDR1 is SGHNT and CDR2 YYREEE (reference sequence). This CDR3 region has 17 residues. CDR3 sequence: CASSRGGGAPNTGELFF. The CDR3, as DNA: TGTGCCAGCAGCCGAGGAGGGGGGGCCCCCAACACCGGGGAGCTGTTTTTT.

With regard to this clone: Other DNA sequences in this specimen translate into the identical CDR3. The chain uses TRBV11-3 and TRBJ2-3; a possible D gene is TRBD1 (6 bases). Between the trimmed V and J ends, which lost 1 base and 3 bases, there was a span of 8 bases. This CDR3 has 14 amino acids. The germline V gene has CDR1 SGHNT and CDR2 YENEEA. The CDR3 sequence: CASSLGGGTDTQYF. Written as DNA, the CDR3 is TGTGCCAGCAGCTTAGGAGGGGGTACAGATACGCAGTATTTT.

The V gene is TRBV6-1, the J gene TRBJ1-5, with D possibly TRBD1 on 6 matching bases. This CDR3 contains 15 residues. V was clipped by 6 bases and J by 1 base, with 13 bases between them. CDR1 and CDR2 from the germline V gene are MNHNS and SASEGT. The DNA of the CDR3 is TGTGCCAGCAGGGGGGGGGCAGGCAGCAATCAGCCCCAGCATTTT. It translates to CASRGGAGSNQPQHF.

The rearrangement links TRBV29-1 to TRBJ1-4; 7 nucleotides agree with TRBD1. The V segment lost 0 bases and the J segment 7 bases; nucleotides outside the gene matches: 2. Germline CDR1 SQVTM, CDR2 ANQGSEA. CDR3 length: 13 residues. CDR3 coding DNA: TGCAGCGTTGAAGAACACAGGGGTGAAAAACTGTTTTTT. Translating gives CSVEEHRGEKLFF.

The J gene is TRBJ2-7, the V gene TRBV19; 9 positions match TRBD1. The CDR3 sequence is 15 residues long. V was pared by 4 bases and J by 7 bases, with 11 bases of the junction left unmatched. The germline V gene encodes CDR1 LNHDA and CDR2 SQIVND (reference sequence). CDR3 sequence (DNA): TGTGCCAGTAGTACCCCCGGGACAGGGTCTAGGGAGCAGTACTTC. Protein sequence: CASSTPGTGSREQYF.

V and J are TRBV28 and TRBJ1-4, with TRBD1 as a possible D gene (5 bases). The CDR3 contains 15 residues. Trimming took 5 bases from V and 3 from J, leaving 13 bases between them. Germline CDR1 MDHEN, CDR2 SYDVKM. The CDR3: CASSLVGAPNEKLFF. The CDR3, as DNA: TGTGCCAGCAGTCTGGTTGGGGCACCTAATGAAAAACTGTTTTTT.

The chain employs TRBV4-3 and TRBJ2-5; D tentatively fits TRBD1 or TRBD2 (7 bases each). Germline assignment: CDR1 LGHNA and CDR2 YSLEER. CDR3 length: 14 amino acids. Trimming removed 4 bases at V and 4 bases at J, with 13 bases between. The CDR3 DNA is TGCGCCAGCAGCCTAGACAGGGAGGGAGAGACCCAGTACTTC. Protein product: CASSLDREGETQYF.

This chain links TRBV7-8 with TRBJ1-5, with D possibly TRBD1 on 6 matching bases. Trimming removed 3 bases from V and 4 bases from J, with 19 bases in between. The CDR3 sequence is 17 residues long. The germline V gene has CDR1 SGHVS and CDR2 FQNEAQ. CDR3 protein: CASSLLRGGPGNQPQHF. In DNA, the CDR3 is TGTGCCAGCAGCTTGTTGCGGGGGGGGCCCGGGAATCAGCCCCAGCATTTT.

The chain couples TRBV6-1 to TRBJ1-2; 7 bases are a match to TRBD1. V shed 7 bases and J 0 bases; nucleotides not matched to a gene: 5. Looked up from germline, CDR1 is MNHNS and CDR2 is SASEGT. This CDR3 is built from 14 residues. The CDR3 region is CASIGGAANYGYTF. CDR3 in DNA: TGTGCCAGCATAGGGGGCGCGGCTAACTATGGCTACACCTTC.

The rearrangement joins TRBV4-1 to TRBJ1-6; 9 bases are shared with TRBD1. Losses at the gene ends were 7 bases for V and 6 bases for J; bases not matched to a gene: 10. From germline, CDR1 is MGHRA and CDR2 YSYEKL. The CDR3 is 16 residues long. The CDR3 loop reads CASTSGTGLGNSPLHF. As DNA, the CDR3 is TGCGCCAGCACCTCCGGGACAGGGTTGGGTAATTCACCCCTCCACTTT.

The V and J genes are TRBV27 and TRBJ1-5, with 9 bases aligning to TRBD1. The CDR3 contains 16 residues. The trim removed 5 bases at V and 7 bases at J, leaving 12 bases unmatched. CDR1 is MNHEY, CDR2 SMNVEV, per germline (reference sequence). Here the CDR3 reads CASSPHLQGAGQPQHF. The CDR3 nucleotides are TGTGCCAGCAGTCCCCACCTACAGGGGGCAGGGCAGCCCCAGCATTTT.